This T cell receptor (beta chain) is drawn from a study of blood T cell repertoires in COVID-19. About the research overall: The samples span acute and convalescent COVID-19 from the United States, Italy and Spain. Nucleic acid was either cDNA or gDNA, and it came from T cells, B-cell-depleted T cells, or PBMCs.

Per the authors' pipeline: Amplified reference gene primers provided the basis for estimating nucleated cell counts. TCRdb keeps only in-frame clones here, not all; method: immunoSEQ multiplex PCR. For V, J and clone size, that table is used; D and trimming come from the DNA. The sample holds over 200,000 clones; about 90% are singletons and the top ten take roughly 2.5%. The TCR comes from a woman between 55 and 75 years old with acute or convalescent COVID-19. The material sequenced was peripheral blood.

CDR3 amino acids: CASSQDLGGGGTDTQYF. CDR3 bases: TGTGCCAGCAGCCAAGATCTTGGCGGGGGGGGCACAGATACGCAGTATTTT. The V call is TRBV3-1 (or the pseudogene TRBV3-2), the J call TRBJ2-3; 9 bases agree with TRBD2. Trimming took 0 bases from V and 1 from J; bases not matched to a gene: 5. Germline assignment: CDR1 LGHDT and CDR2 YNNKEL (reference sequence). This CDR3 comprises 17 residues.